The T cell receptor (beta chain) under discussion was sequenced for a study of T cell repertoires in cytomegalovirus infection. V gave up 3 bases and J gave up 6 bases; unmatched junction bases: 6. CDR1 is MDHEN and CDR2 is SYDVKM in the germline V gene. This CDR3 has 15 amino acids. General study points: There were HLA-C-restricted CMV-specific TCR beta clonotypes dominating the ex vivo response.

TCRdb re-derived calls from the reads in MiXCR, one entry per CDR3 protein. The sample records 350,000 to 550,000 distinct CDR3 sequences, approximately 30% being singletons. This clonotype came up a few times. The antigen remains undetermined. The J gene is TRBJ2-3, the V gene TRBV28; 10 nucleotides line up with TRBD2. Sequencing was performed on PBMCs. The sequence came from a human donor in good health (CMV status not recorded). Some clones in this sample may be carry-over from other donors' samples. CDR3 in DNA: TGTGCCAGCAGTTTGGAAGCGGGGGGGCGTGATACGCAGTATTTT. It translates to CASSLEAGGRDTQYF.